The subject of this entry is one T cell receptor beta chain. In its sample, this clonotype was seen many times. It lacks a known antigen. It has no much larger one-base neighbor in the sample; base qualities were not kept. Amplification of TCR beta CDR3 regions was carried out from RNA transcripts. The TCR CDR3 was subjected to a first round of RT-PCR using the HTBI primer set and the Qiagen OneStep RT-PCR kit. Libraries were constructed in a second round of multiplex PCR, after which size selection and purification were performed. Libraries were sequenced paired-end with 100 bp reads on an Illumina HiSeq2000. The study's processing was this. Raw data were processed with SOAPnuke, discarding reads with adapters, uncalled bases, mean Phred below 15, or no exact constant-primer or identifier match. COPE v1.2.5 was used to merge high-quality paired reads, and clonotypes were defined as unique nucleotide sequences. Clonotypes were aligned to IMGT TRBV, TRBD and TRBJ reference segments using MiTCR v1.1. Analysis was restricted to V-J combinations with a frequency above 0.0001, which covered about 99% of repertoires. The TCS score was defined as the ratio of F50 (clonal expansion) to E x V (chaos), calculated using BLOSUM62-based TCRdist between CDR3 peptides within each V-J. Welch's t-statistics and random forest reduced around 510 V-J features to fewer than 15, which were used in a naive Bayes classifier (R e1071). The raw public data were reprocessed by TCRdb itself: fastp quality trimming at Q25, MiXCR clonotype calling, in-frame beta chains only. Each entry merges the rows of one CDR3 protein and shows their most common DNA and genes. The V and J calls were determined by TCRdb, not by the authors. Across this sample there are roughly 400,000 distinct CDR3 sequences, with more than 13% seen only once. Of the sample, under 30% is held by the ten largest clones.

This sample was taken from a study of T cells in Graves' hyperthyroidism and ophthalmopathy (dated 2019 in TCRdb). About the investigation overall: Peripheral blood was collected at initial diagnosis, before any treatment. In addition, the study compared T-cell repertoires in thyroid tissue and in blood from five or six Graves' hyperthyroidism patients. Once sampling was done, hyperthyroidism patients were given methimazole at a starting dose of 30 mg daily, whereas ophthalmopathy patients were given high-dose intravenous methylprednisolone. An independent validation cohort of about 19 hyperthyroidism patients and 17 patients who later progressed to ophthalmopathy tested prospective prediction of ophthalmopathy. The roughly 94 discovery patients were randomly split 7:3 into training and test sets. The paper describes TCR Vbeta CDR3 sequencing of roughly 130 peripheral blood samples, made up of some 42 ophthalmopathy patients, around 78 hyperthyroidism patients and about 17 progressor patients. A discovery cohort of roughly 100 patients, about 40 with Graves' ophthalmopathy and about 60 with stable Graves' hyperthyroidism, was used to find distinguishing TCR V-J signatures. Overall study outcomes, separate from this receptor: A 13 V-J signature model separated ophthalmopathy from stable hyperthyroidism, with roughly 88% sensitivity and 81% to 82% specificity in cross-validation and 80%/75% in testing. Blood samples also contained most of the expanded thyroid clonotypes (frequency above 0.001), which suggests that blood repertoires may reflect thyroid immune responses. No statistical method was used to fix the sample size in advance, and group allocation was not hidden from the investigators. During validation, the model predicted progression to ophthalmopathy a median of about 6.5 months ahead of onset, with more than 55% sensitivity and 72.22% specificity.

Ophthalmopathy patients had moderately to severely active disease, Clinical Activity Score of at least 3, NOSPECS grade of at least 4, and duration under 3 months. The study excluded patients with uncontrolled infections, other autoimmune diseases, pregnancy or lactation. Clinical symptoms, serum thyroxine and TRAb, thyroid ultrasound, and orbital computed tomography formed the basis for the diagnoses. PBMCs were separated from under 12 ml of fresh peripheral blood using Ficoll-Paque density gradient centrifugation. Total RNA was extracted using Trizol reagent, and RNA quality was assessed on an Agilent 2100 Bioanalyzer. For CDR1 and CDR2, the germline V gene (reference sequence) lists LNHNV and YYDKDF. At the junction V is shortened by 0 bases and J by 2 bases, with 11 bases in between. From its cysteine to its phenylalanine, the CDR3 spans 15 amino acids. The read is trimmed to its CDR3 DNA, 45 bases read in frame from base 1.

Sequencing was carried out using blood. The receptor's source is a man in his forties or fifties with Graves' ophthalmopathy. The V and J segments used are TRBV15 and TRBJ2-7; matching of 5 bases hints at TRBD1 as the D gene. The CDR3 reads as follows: CATSRDWGPAYEQYF. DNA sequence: TGTGCCACCAGCAGAGATTGGGGCCCAGCCTACGAGCAGTACTTC.